Each of the 24 T cell receptor beta chains below was sequenced from the same sample in a study of cytomegalovirus exposure and HLA in healthy donors. Amplification used 60 Vbeta primers and 13 Jbeta primers. Some clones are missing from TCRdb's copy, which holds only in-frame ones; the method was immunoSEQ multiplex PCR. This table has 85,000 to 100,000 clones, 55% to 75% appearing once. The sample taken for sequencing was PBMCs. The receptors were sampled from a man aged 55 to 70 in good health and CMV-seronegative.

This clone occurred a few times. The chain links TRBV10-1 to TRBJ2-1, with 7 bases matching TRBD2. The CDR3 is 12 amino acids. J was trimmed by 9 bases and V by 8 bases; bases with no gene match: 7. CDR1 is WNHNN, CDR2 SYGVQD, per germline (reference sequence). CDR3 amino acids: CASSGLLSEQFF. DNA for the CDR3: TGCGCCAGCTCGGGACTACTAAGTGAGCAGTTCTTC.

This sequence joins TRBV7-9 and TRBJ2-7; D is possibly TRBD1 (6 bases). The ends were cut back, 1 base at V and 6 bases at J, with 10 bases in the middle. Germline V lookup: CDR1 SEHNR, CDR2 FQNEAQ (reference sequence). CDR3 size: 13 residues. CDR3 coding DNA: TGTGCCAGCAGCTTAGGGGGGCCCGGCGAGCAGTACTTC. As protein: CASSLGGPGEQYF. The full variable domain, in which reference TRBV7-9 and TRBJ2-7 provide the parts outside the CDR3, is DTGVSQNPRHKITKRGQNVTFRCDPISEHNRLYWYRQTLGQGPEFLTYFQNEAQLEKSRLLSDRFSAERPKGSFSTLEIQRTEQGDSAMYLCASSLGGPGEQYFGPGTRLTVT.

This clone was seen a single time. The rearrangement uses TRBV6-6 and TRBJ2-1; unclear D gene. Trimming took 2 bases from V and 8 from J, leaving 10 bases between them. The germline CDR1 and CDR2 sequences are MNHNY and SVGAGI (reference sequence). The CDR3 runs 13 residues. In DNA, the CDR3 is TGTGCCAGCAGTTACGATAGAGCCGATGAGCAGTTCTTC. Translated: CASSYDRADEQFF.

V and J are TRBV5-1 and TRBJ1-1; TRBD1 matches 11 bases. The CDR3 is 14 residues long. The trim removed 4 bases at V and 3 bases at J, leaving 2 bases unmatched. Per germline, CDR1 SGHRS and CDR2 YFSETQ. CDR3 coding DNA: TGCGCCAGCAGCAGGGGACAGGGGGACACTGAAGCTTTCTTT. This encodes CASSRGQGDTEAFF. The variable domain in full, completed from reference TRBV5-1 and TRBJ1-1, reads KAGVTQTPRYLIKTRGQQVTLSCSPISGHRSVSWYQQTPGQGLQFLFEYFSETQRNKGNFPGRFSGRQFSNSRSEMNVSTLELGDSALYLCASSRGQGDTEAFFGQGTRLTVV.

The V and J genes are TRBV5-5 and TRBJ1-1; no firm D call. With 0 bases removed from V and 1 base from J, the gap between germline ends came to 7 bases. Germline CDR1 SGHKS, CDR2 YYEKEE (reference sequence). The CDR3 is 14 residues long. CDR3: CASSLVQKNTEAFF. The CDR3 nucleotides read TGTGCCAGCAGCTTGGTTCAGAAGAACACTGAAGCTTTCTTT.

This clone has more than one count but fewer than ten. The chain couples TRBV5-4 to TRBJ2-1; maybe TRBD2 (6 bases). The germline V and J ends were trimmed by 2 bases and 5 bases, with 17 bases remaining between them. The CDR3 runs to 16 residues. Germline V CDR1 and CDR2: SGHNT, YYREEE (reference sequence). The CDR3 DNA reads TGTGCCAGCAGCTTTAGGGGACTCCAACAAAACAATGAGCAGTTCTTC. Translated, it gives CASSFRGLQQNNEQFF.

The gene calls are TRBV7-2 and TRBJ2-7, with 9 nucleotides matching TRBD1. The CDR3 sequence is 14 residues long. Looked up from germline, CDR1 is SGHTA and CDR2 is FQGNSA. V trimming: 4 bases; J trimming: 4 bases; junction bases outside the gene matches: 5. The CDR3 loop reads CASSSGTGFYEQYF. CDR3 nucleotide sequence: TGTGCCAGCAGCTCGGGGACAGGGTTTTACGAGCAGTACTTC.

V gene TRBV11-2 combines with J gene TRBJ2-1, with 12 bases lining up with TRBD2. J lost 7 bases, V lost 1 base, and 11 bases had no gene match. Germline V CDR1 and CDR2: SGHAT, FQNNGV. This CDR3 has 18 amino acids. CDR3: CASSLVPGTSGYFNEQFF. In nucleotides, the CDR3 is TGTGCCAGCAGCTTAGTCCCGGGGACTAGCGGGTATTTTAATGAGCAGTTCTTC.

The V and J genes are TRBV2 and TRBJ1-5; TRBD1 might be the D (6 bases). Germline CDR1 and CDR2: SNHLY and FYNNEI. Trimming stripped 6 bases from V and 2 bases from J, with 8 bases between. This CDR3 has 13 residues. The CDR3: CASSRTGNQPQHF. CDR3 sequence (DNA): TGTGCCAGCAGCCGGACAGGCAATCAGCCCCAGCATTTT. Full variable domain (rest looked up from reference TRBV2 and TRBJ1-5): EPEVTQTPSHQVTQMGQEVILRCVPISNHLYFYWYRQILGQKVEFLVSFYNNEISEKSEIFDDQFSVERPDGSNFTLKIRSTKLEDSAMYFCASSRTGNQPQHFGDGTRLSIL.

The genes are TRBV5-6 and TRBJ1-2; D is unclear. The CDR3 totals 11 residues. Germline V gene sequence: CDR1 SGHDT, CDR2 YYEEEE. Between the trimmed V and J ends, which lost 2 bases and 8 bases, there was a span of 7 bases. CDR3 bases: TGTGCCAGCAGCTTAGAGGGAGGCTACACCTTC. Translated: CASSLEGGYTF.

This chain uses TRBV6-5 with TRBJ1-1; no firm D call. Germline V gene sequence: CDR1 MNHEY, CDR2 SVGAGI. Trimming shortened V by 8 bases and J by 0 bases, and 7 bases separated the two germline ends. CDR3 length equals 12 residues. In DNA form, the CDR3 reads TGTGCCAGCTCAGAATTGAACACTGAAGCTTTCTTT. Its protein product is CASSELNTEAFF.

The V and J genes are TRBV18 and TRBJ2-5; D call uncertain. The tail of the sequence fits TRBJ2-7 better, so the J call may be wrong. There are 11 residues in the CDR3. Germline loops: CDR1 KGHSH, CDR2 LQKENI. CDR3 in DNA: TGTGCCAGCTCACCTCGTTACGAGCAGTACTTC. Protein product: CASSPRYEQYF.

The chain has TRBV27 and TRBJ2-2; the D gene is possibly TRBD2 (7 bases). The CDR3 extends over 21 amino acids. The V gene lost 2 bases and the J gene lost 4 bases, with 29 bases spanning the gap. Germline V lookup: CDR1 MNHEY, CDR2 SMNVEV (reference sequence). CDR3 loop: CASSLGFRGGRAEGLTGELFF. CDR3 DNA sequence: TGTGCCAGCAGTTTAGGGTTTAGGGGGGGGCGGGCGGAGGGACTCACCGGGGAGCTGTTTTTT.

The chain is built from TRBV16 and TRBJ1-1, with 7 bases identical to TRBD1. CDR1 and CDR2 from the germline V gene are KGHSY and FQNENV. The length of the CDR3 is 15 residues. With V trimmed by 5 bases and J by 1 base, 7 bases remained unmatched. This CDR3 reads CASSNQGGANTEAFF. The CDR3 coding sequence is TGTGCCAGCAGCAACCAAGGGGGCGCGAACACTGAAGCTTTCTTT.

V is TRBV11-2 and J is TRBJ1-1; TRBD1 matches at 7 bases. Per the germline V gene, CDR1 is SGHAT and CDR2 is FQNNGV. CDR3 size: 14 residues. Losses at the gene ends were 2 bases for V and 5 bases for J; bases not matched to a gene: 5. The CDR3 DNA reads as TGTGCCAGCAGCTTAAATTCAGGGGGGACTGAAGCTTTCTTT. It specifies CASSLNSGGTEAFF.

This clone occurred a few times. This chain links TRBV5-1 with TRBJ2-1; TRBD2 agrees at 10 bases. The CDR3 has 15 residues. Germline V lookup: CDR1 SGHRS, CDR2 YFSETQ. The trim removed 1 base at V and 9 bases at J, leaving 7 bases unmatched. The CDR3 spells CASSLRLAGDGEQFF. CDR3 sequence (DNA): TGCGCCAGCAGCTTGAGGCTAGCGGGAGATGGTGAGCAGTTCTTC.

J is TRBJ2-1 and V is TRBV10-3; weak D call: TRBD2 (6 bases). Germline CDR1 is ENHRY and CDR2 is SYGVKD. There are 15 residues in the CDR3. The V and J ends lost 6 bases and 5 bases respectively, with 17 bases between them. The CDR3 loop reads CAISPQRAPDNEQFF. The CDR3 coding sequence is TGTGCCATCAGCCCCCAGCGGGCCCCCGACAATGAGCAGTTCTTC.

The chain carries TRBV28 and TRBJ1-2, with 8 bases identical to TRBD1. Trimming at V came to 0 bases and at J to 4 bases, leaving 1 base not matched to a gene. Germline V gene data show CDR1 as MDHEN and CDR2 as SYDVKM. This CDR3 is 14 amino acids long. The CDR3 sequence: CASSLWDRVYGYTF. The CDR3 region has the DNA TGTGCCAGCAGTTTATGGGACAGGGTCTATGGCTACACCTTC.

Only a few counts were recorded for this clone. V and J are TRBV29-1 and TRBJ1-5, with D possibly being TRBD1 (5 bases). Germline lookup yields CDR1 SQVTM and CDR2 ANQGSEA. The V gene lost 3 bases and the J gene lost 9 bases, with 15 bases spanning the gap. This CDR3 comprises 13 residues. CDR3 loop: CSVETDPTRPQHF. The DNA for the CDR3 is TGCAGCGTTGAGACAGATCCCACTCGGCCCCAGCATTTT.

Details on this clone: A read error may account for a junction end that differs from germline. The V and J genes are TRBV5-1 and TRBJ2-2; 7 positions agree with TRBD1. This CDR3 is 14 amino acids long. The germline V gene encodes CDR1 SGHRS and CDR2 YFSETQ. As DNA, the CDR3 is TGCGCCACCAGCAATCAGGGGGACACCGGGGAGCTGTTTTTT. Translated: CATSNQGDTGELFF.

The chain uses TRBV5-4 and TRBJ2-1; 9 bases match TRBD2. V shed 3 bases and J 5 bases; nucleotides not matched to a gene: 6. This CDR3 is 15 amino acids long. Germline V CDR1 and CDR2: SGHNT, YYREEE (reference sequence). CDR3 loop: CASSSGTSNDNEQFF. DNA for the CDR3: TGTGCCAGCAGCTCCGGGACTAGCAATGACAATGAGCAGTTCTTC.

This clone was observed a few times. The J gene is TRBJ1-4, the V gene TRBV21-1. TRBV21-1 is described as a pseudogene. The CDR3 runs to 13 residues. The CDR3 DNA sequence: TGTGCCGGGGACTCAGGGATTAATGAAAAACTGTTTTTT. The encoded protein is CAGDSGINEKLFF.

This sequence joins TRBV5-8 and TRBJ1-6; 8 bases fit TRBD1. CDR3 length equals 15 residues. V lost 0 bases to trimming and J lost 7 bases; unmatched junction nucleotides: 3. Looked up from germline, CDR1 is SGHTS and CDR2 is YDEGEE. The CDR3 reads CASSLATGANSPLHF. CDR3 coding DNA: TGTGCCAGCAGCTTGGCGACAGGGGCCAATTCACCCCTCCACTTT.

This clone was observed a handful of times. This sequence joins TRBV28 and TRBJ1-2; D is possibly TRBD1 (5 bases). This CDR3 spans 12 amino acids. V lost 7 bases to trimming and J lost 8 bases, with 14 bases between them. Germline CDR1 MDHEN, CDR2 SYDVKM. The CDR3 loop is CASKGEATGYTF. The DNA of the CDR3 is TGTGCCAGCAAAGGGGAAGCTACCGGCTACACCTTC.